This entry features one T cell receptor (beta chain) sequence. The antigen is not known. The CDR3 is made up of 14 amino acids. V was pared by 9 bases and J by 5 bases, with 18 bases between. Looked up from germline, CDR1 is SEHNR and CDR2 is FQNEAQ (reference sequence). This sample stems from a study of siplizumab effects on memory and regulatory T cells. Study-level findings and limits: Alloreactive sequences whose origin lay in unstimulated CD4+ memory cells were significantly reduced by siplizumab. Apparently more diverse than memory cells, naive T cells also seemed major alloresponse contributors.

Clones were read by immunoSEQ multiplex PCR, and TCRdb kept only the in-frame ones, dropping some. The sample carries over 55,000 clones, 83% recorded once. The origin of this receptor is a human donor in good health. This chain joins TRBV7-9 and TRBJ2-3; tentatively, D is TRBD2 (5 bases). The source material was memory CD4+ T cells sorted from blood. CDR3 loop: CASRPTRGGDTQYF. CDR3 in DNA: TGTGCCAGTCGACCTACCCGGGGTGGAGATACGCAGTATTTT. Filled out from reference TRBV7-9 and TRBJ2-3, the complete variable domain reads DTGVSQNPRHKITKRGQNVTFRCDPISEHNRLYWYRQTLGQGPEFLTYFQNEAQLEKSRLLSDRFSAERPKGSFSTLEIQRTEQGDSAMYLCASRPTRGGDTQYFGPGTRLTVL.